This TCR beta chain was sequenced for a study of T cell repertoires in cytomegalovirus infection. Study-level background: CMV epitopes in the study were HLA-C-restricted (recently identified) and HLA-B-restricted (well studied). Matching HLA type and CMV infection were both indicated by public TCR beta signatures.

This clonotype was seen a single time. What it binds is unknown. Study findings and constraints: HLA-C-restricted CMV-specific TCR beta clonotypes prevailed in the ex vivo response. The cumulative frequency of public TCR beta families distinguished individuals who carried CMV together with the relevant HLA.

Germline V gene lookup returns CDR1 SGHVS and CDR2 FNYEAQ. V lost 1 base, J lost 4 bases, and 7 bases lay in between. The CDR3 is 14 amino acids. TCRdb analysed the reads with MiXCR anew, one entry per CDR3 protein. Seen here are roughly 87,000 distinct CDR3 sequences, 25% to 30% observed once, and the top ten hold approximately 71%. The sample here was CD8+ T cells from cultured PBMCs, taken from culture after CMV antigen stimulation. V is TRBV7-6 and J is TRBJ2-2; D is undetermined. The TCR was taken from a human donor in good health (CMV status not recorded). Some clones in this sample may be carry-over from other donors' samples. Here the CDR3 DNA reads TGTGCCAGCAGCTTAGTGAGCAGCACCGGGGAGCTGTTTTTT. Its protein product is CASSLVSSTGELFF. The full variable domain, its missing parts supplied by reference TRBV7-6 and TRBJ2-2, is GAGVSQSPRYKVTKRGQDVALRCDPISGHVSLYWYRQALGQGPEFLTYFNYEAQQDKSGLPNDRFSAERPEGSISTLTIQRTEQRDSAMYRCASSLVSSTGELFFGEGSRLTVL.